Presented here are 9 T cell receptor beta chains from one specimen sequenced in a study of blood T cell repertoires in COVID-19. Assay used: immunoSEQ multiplex PCR; TCRdb lists only in-frame clones, some missing. Here the sample spans a few hundred thousand clones, approximately 90% being singletons. Sequenced input: peripheral blood. These TCRs come from a man aged 45-65 years with acute or convalescent COVID-19.

V is TRBV29-1 and J is TRBJ2-4; D ambiguous. Germline CDR1 and CDR2: SQVTM and ANQGSEA. Trimming left V 2 bases short and J 0 bases short, with 5 bases between. The CDR3 length is 13 residues. The CDR3 DNA follows: TGCAGCGTTGAACTCCCAGCCAAAAACATTCAGTACTTC. Translated, it gives CSVELPAKNIQYF. The variable domain in full, with the rest retrieved from reference TRBV29-1 and TRBJ2-4, is SAVISQKPSRDICQRGTSLTIQCQVDSQVTMMFWYRQQPGQSLTLIATANQGSEATYESGFVIDKFPISRPNLTFSTLTVSNMSPEDSSIYLCSVELPAKNIQYFGAGTRLSVL.

In its sample, this clone was seen once. V and J are TRBV18 and TRBJ1-1; perhaps TRBD1 as D (5 bases). Germline values: CDR1 KGHSH, CDR2 LQKENI. The V and J ends lost 3 bases and 6 bases respectively, with 11 bases between them. CDR3 size: 13 residues. CDR3 in amino acids: CASSPDSLAEAFF. The CDR3 nucleotides are TGTGCCAGCTCACCTGACAGTTTGGCTGAAGCTTTCTTT.

The chain couples TRBV5-1 to TRBJ2-5; 11 nucleotides line up with TRBD2. Germline CDR1 is SGHRS and CDR2 is YFSETQ. V dropped 0 bases and J dropped 4; count of bases not matched to a gene: 5. The CDR3 length is 16 residues. CDR3 coding DNA: TGCGCCAGCAGCTTGGGAGGACTAGCGGGCCTAGAGACCCAGTACTTC. The encoded protein is CASSLGGLAGLETQYF.

J is TRBJ1-3 and V is TRBV24-1, with D possibly matching TRBD1 (5 bases). The germline V gene encodes CDR1 KGHDR and CDR2 SFDVKD. The CDR3 sequence is 20 residues long. Trimming removed 0 bases at V and 0 bases at J, with 20 bases between. The CDR3 protein is CATSDLRPGTYLNSGNTIYF. DNA for the CDR3: TGTGCCACCAGTGATTTGCGTCCCGGGACTTATTTAAACTCTGGAAACACCATATATTTT.

V usage is TRBV10-3 and J usage is TRBJ1-1, with D perhaps TRBD1 (5 bases). There are 16 residues in the CDR3. Germline V gene lookup returns CDR1 ENHRY and CDR2 SYGVKD. V was trimmed by 4 bases and J by 1 base, leaving 16 bases between them. The CDR3: CAISGSLGTGNTEAFF. The CDR3 DNA reads TGTGCCATCAGTGGGTCGTTGGGAACAGGGAACACTGAAGCTTTCTTT.

This chain connects TRBV27 to TRBJ1-5; no firm D call. V lost 5 bases and J lost 4, with 18 bases in between. The CDR3 consists of 16 residues. Germline-derived CDR1 and CDR2 are MNHEY and SMNVEV (reference sequence). This CDR3 is CASSLTPEIWNQPQHF. As DNA, the CDR3 is TGTGCCAGCAGTCTTACCCCGGAGATATGGAATCAGCCCCAGCATTTT.

This chain links TRBV12-5 with TRBJ1-1; D call uncertain. Germline-derived CDR1 and CDR2 are LGHNT and FRNRAP. The length of the CDR3 is 14 residues. V lost 1 base and J lost 9, with 15 bases in between. In DNA form, the CDR3 reads TGTGCTAGTGGTTTGGGACGGACTTTTACTCAAGCTTTCTTT. This codes for CASGLGRTFTQAFF.

This chain links TRBV25-1 with TRBJ1-1; 8 nucleotides agree with TRBD1. From germline, CDR1 is MGHDK and CDR2 SYGVNS. This CDR3 comprises 14 residues. V lost 4 bases and J lost 5; bases outside the gene matches: 6. The CDR3 DNA sequence: TGTGCCAGCAGTGTTACAGGGGGTGGGACTGAAGCTTTCTTT. This codes for CASSVTGGGTEAFF.

The CDR3 DNA follows: TGTGCCAGTAGTACCTGGACAGCAGAGTACACCATATATTTT. This gives the protein CASSTWTAEYTIYF. The chain employs TRBV19 and TRBJ1-3, with D perhaps matching TRBD1 (6 bases). V was cut by 4 bases and J by 8 bases, with 15 bases left in between. Germline V gene data show CDR1 as LNHDA and CDR2 as SQIVND (reference sequence). The CDR3 sequence is 14 residues long.